The 29 T cell receptor beta chains below all came from one sample that was sequenced in a study of T cell responses to AZD1222 COVID-19 vaccine. This table comes from immunoSEQ multiplex PCR, and its TCRdb copy is limited to in-frame clones, with some not included. Of around 120,000 clones listed, 80% to 95% are singletons. Sequencing was performed on peripheral blood, taken 28 days after the second AZD1222 dose. These receptors all come from an adult who received the AZD1222 COVID-19 vaccine.

The chain joins TRBV4-3 to TRBJ1-6; 7 bases map to TRBD1. V trimming: 0 bases; J trimming: 6 bases; junction bases outside the gene matches: 5. Germline CDR1 LGHNA, CDR2 YSLEER. This CDR3 has 16 amino acids. CDR3 sequence: CASSQDPGGSNSPLHF. DNA of the CDR3: TGCGCCAGCAGCCAAGATCCAGGGGGATCTAATTCACCCCTCCACTTT.

The genes are TRBV7-8 and TRBJ2-7; 16 bases fit TRBD2. The CDR3 consists of 15 residues. CDR1 and CDR2 from the germline V gene are SGHVS and FQNEAQ. With V trimmed by 5 bases and J by 6 bases, 4 bases remained unmatched. CDR3 sequence reads: CASSLGTSGRGEQYF. CDR3 DNA: TGTGCCAGCAGCCTTGGGACTAGCGGGAGGGGCGAGCAGTACTTC.

The chain links TRBV6-1 to TRBJ1-5; D not resolved. Trimming shortened V by 2 bases and J by 0 bases, and 5 bases separated the two germline ends. The germline V gene has CDR1 MNHNS and CDR2 SASEGT. The CDR3 runs 14 residues. This CDR3 is CASSEKNSNQPQHF. The CDR3 DNA follows: TGTGCCAGCAGTGAAAAGAATAGCAATCAGCCCCAGCATTTT.

This clone has a single count. The chain employs TRBV20-1 and TRBJ2-5; D gene ambiguous. The germline gives CDR1 DFQATT, CDR2 SNEGSKA (reference sequence). Trimming took 6 bases from V and 4 from J, leaving 9 bases between them. The CDR3 consists of 11 residues. CDR3 amino acids: CSAHIRETQYF. CDR3 in DNA: TGCAGTGCCCATATTCGAGAGACCCAGTACTTC.

The genes are TRBV19 and TRBJ1-2, with 9 positions matching TRBD1. Per germline, CDR1 LNHDA and CDR2 SQIVND (reference sequence). V trimming: 6 bases; J trimming: 4 bases; junction bases outside the gene matches: 6. This CDR3 is built from 14 residues. The DNA for the CDR3 is TGTGCCAGTAGGAAGATACAGGGGGCCTATGGCTACACCTTC. Its translation: CASRKIQGAYGYTF.

The chain links TRBV19 to TRBJ1-1; maybe TRBD1 (5 bases). V was cut by 1 base and J by 11 bases, with 17 bases left in between. The CDR3 has 14 amino acids. The germline gives CDR1 LNHDA, CDR2 SQIVND (reference sequence). For the CDR3, the DNA is TGTGCCAGTAGTATAGGACAGAGGGCCGCGGGCGCTTTCTTT. As protein: CASSIGQRAAGAFF.

V usage is TRBV5-1 and J usage is TRBJ2-3, with D possibly matching TRBD1 (5 bases). Trimming pared 2 bases from V and 1 base from J, leaving 17 bases between. The CDR3 has 17 amino acids. Germline V gene lookup returns CDR1 SGHRS and CDR2 YFSETQ. CDR3 loop: CASSFSPLGPGTDTQYF. The CDR3 DNA reads as TGCGCCAGCAGCTTTTCACCCTTGGGGCCGGGCACAGATACGCAGTATTTT. The variable domain in full, completed from reference TRBV5-1 and TRBJ2-3, reads KAGVTQTPRYLIKTRGQQVTLSCSPISGHRSVSWYQQTPGQGLQFLFEYFSETQRNKGNFPGRFSGRQFSNSRSEMNVSTLELGDSALYLCASSFSPLGPGTDTQYFGPGTRLTVL.

The chain carries TRBV23-1 and TRBJ1-1; unclear D gene. TRBV23-1 is noted as an ORF with a role that remains uncertain. The CDR3 has 14 amino acids. V was pared by 2 bases and J by 1 base, with 8 bases between. The CDR3 DNA sequence: TGCGCCAGCAGTCAACCAGACTGGAACACTGAAGCTTTCTTT. Translated, it gives CASSQPDWNTEAFF.

V is TRBV11-3 and J is TRBJ2-1; D may be TRBD2 (6 bases). Germline assignment: CDR1 SGHNT and CDR2 YENEEA. Trimming stripped 3 bases from V and 10 bases from J, with 16 bases between. This CDR3 is 14 amino acids long. The CDR3 nucleotides read TGTGCCAGCAGCTTGTTCCGGGACTTAGGAGAGCAGTTCTTC. Translated, it gives CASSLFRDLGEQFF.

This chain joins TRBV11-2 and TRBJ2-7, with 9 positions matching TRBD1. This CDR3 comprises 16 residues. Germline V gene sequence: CDR1 SGHAT, CDR2 FQNNGV. The J segment lost 3 bases and the V segment lost 5 bases, leaving 11 bases of the junction unmatched. The DNA of the CDR3 is TGTGCCAGCAGCCTAAGGTCGGGACAGGGAGTCTACGAGCAGTACTTC. Protein product: CASSLRSGQGVYEQYF. Filled out from reference TRBV11-2 and TRBJ2-7, the complete variable domain reads EAGVAQSPRYKIIEKRQSVAFWCNPISGHATLYWYQQILGQGPKLLIQFQNNGVVDDSQLPKDRFSAERLKGVDSTLKIQPAKLEDSAVYLCASSLRSGQGVYEQYFGPGTRLTVT.

This chain links TRBV15 with TRBJ2-3, with TRBD2 matching over 12 bases. Germline V gene lookup returns CDR1 LNHNV and CDR2 YYDKDF (reference sequence). This CDR3 is built from 16 residues. Germline trimming cut 3 bases from V and 3 bases from J; bases unmatched to any gene: 4. CDR3 sequence (DNA): TGTGCCACCAGCAGGAAACTAGCGGGGGGAACAGATACGCAGTATTTT. Encoded protein: CATSRKLAGGTDTQYF.

V and J are TRBV2 and TRBJ2-5; D call uncertain. The CDR3 is 14 residues long. Per the germline V gene, CDR1 is SNHLY and CDR2 is FYNNEI. The V end was cut by 6 bases, the J end by 0 bases, with 11 bases between. The CDR3, as DNA: TGTGCCAGCAGCCTAAACTCGTACCAAGAGACCCAGTACTTC. It specifies CASSLNSYQETQYF.

This chain links TRBV2 with TRBJ1-2; possibly TRBD1 for D (5 bases). The CDR3 is 14 amino acids. Per germline, CDR1 SNHLY and CDR2 FYNNEI. Trimming took off 3 bases at V and 4 bases at J, with 12 bases between the two ends. CDR3 sequence: CASSDTQEVYGYTF. The CDR3 DNA reads TGTGCCAGCAGTGACACACAGGAAGTCTATGGCTACACCTTC.

The chain links TRBV2 to TRBJ2-5; the match to TRBD1 covers 9 bases. The CDR3 sequence is 15 residues long. Germline assignment: CDR1 SNHLY and CDR2 FYNNEI. Trimming removed 7 bases from V and 4 bases from J; junction bases left unmatched: 10. The CDR3 nucleotides are TGTGCCAGCACCTCTGGGGGGGGACAGGGAGAGACCCAGTACTTC. Protein sequence: CASTSGGGQGETQYF.

The J gene is TRBJ1-2, the V gene TRBV3-1 (or the pseudogene TRBV3-2); D perhaps matches TRBD1 (6 bases). V lost 2 bases to trimming and J lost 3 bases, with 7 bases between them. From germline, CDR1 is LGHDT and CDR2 YNNKEL (reference sequence). CDR3 length: 13 residues. CDR3 amino acids: CASSQWTDYGYTF. CDR3 nucleotide sequence: TGTGCCAGCAGCCAATGGACAGACTATGGCTACACCTTC.

This chain uses TRBV4-3 with TRBJ1-2; D gene uncertain. Germline loops: CDR1 LGHNA, CDR2 YSLEER. The CDR3 is 15 amino acids. V was cut by 3 bases and J by 4 bases, with 15 bases left in between. The CDR3 DNA sequence: TGCGCCAGCAGCCAGGGTCCTGGGGAGAGCTATGGCTACACCTTC. Protein product: CASSQGPGESYGYTF.

The rearrangement links TRBV18 to TRBJ2-5, with 10 nucleotides matching TRBD2. Germline loops: CDR1 KGHSH, CDR2 LQKENI. The CDR3 loop spans 16 amino acids. Germline trimming cut 2 bases from V and 4 bases from J; bases unmatched to any gene: 7. The CDR3 DNA follows: TGTGCCAGCTCACCAATTAGCGGGGGGCCCGGAGAGACCCAGTACTTC. Protein sequence: CASSPISGGPGETQYF.

The chain employs TRBV7-9 and TRBJ1-2; TRBD1 agrees at 7 bases. Per the germline V gene, CDR1 is SEHNR and CDR2 is FQNEAQ (reference sequence). The V and J ends lost 5 bases and 3 bases, in that order; junction bases with no gene match: 9. The CDR3 totals 15 residues. The CDR3: CASSTQDRPHYGYTF. The CDR3 DNA reads as TGTGCCAGCAGCACCCAGGACAGGCCTCACTATGGCTACACCTTC.

The rearrangement links TRBV3-1 (or the pseudogene TRBV3-2) to TRBJ2-7; no clear D gene. V dropped 0 bases and J dropped 0 bases, with 9 bases sitting between them. Germline V gene lookup returns CDR1 LGHDT and CDR2 YNNKEL (reference sequence). The CDR3 runs 15 residues. The CDR3: CASSQDGSSSYEQYF. Here the CDR3 DNA reads TGTGCCAGCAGCCAAGACGGGTCCAGCTCCTACGAGCAGTACTTC.

The chain couples TRBV5-4 to TRBJ1-2, with 7 bases lining up with TRBD1. The germline gives CDR1 SGHNT, CDR2 YYREEE (reference sequence). The CDR3 is made up of 15 amino acids. Trimming cost V 4 bases and J 0 bases; bases outside gene matches: 6. The CDR3 bases are TGTGCCAGCAGCGGTGGGACAGTACCTAACTATGGCTACACCTTC. This encodes CASSGGTVPNYGYTF.

The gene calls are TRBV19 and TRBJ1-6; D uncertain. Germline V CDR1 and CDR2: LNHDA, SQIVND (reference sequence). The CDR3 is 14 amino acids. Between the trimmed V and J ends, which lost 1 base and 10 bases, there was a span of 11 bases. Here the CDR3 reads CASSIGQRNSPLHF. The CDR3 DNA is TGTGCCAGTAGTATAGGGCAGAGGAACTCACCCCTCCACTTT. Full variable domain (remainder filled in from reference TRBV19 and TRBJ1-6): DGGITQSPKYLFRKEGQNVTLSCEQNLNHDAMYWYRQDPGQGLRLIYYSQIVNDFQKGDIAEGYSVSREKKESFPLTVTSAQKNPTAFYLCASSIGQRNSPLHFGNGTRLTVT.

The chain links TRBV19 to TRBJ1-1; D possibly corresponds to TRBD1 (5 bases). The CDR3 contains 14 residues. Trimming shortened V by 1 base and J by 1 base, and 7 bases separated the two germline ends. CDR1 is LNHDA and CDR2 is SQIVND in the germline V gene (reference sequence). Written as DNA, the CDR3 is TGTGCCAGTAGTATAGGCAGGGCGAACACTGAAGCTTTCTTT. Protein: CASSIGRANTEAFF.

This sequence joins TRBV2 and TRBJ2-1; D remains ambiguous. This CDR3 has 14 amino acids. V was clipped by 0 bases and J by 2 bases, with 5 bases between them. Looked up from germline, CDR1 is SNHLY and CDR2 is FYNNEI. The CDR3 region has the DNA TGTGCCAGCAGTGAAGCTAGGGCCTACAATGAGCAGTTCTTC. Protein: CASSEARAYNEQFF. The full variable domain, its missing parts supplied by reference TRBV2 and TRBJ2-1, is EPEVTQTPSHQVTQMGQEVILRCVPISNHLYFYWYRQILGQKVEFLVSFYNNEISEKSEIFDDQFSVERPDGSNFTLKIRSTKLEDSAMYFCASSEARAYNEQFFGPGTRLTVL.

The chain recombines TRBV5-5 with TRBJ1-2; no reliable D call. With 2 bases removed from V and 2 bases from J, the gap between germline ends came to 7 bases. This CDR3 is 13 amino acids long. CDR1 and CDR2 (germline): SGHKS, YYEKEE (reference sequence). This chain's CDR3 is CASSFQENYGYTF. The DNA for the CDR3 is TGTGCCAGCAGCTTCCAGGAGAACTATGGCTACACCTTC.

V usage is TRBV3-1 (or the pseudogene TRBV3-2) and J usage is TRBJ2-6, with D tentatively TRBD1 (6 bases). CDR3 length: 15 amino acids. Looked up from germline, CDR1 is LGHDT and CDR2 is YNNKEL (reference sequence). Between the trimmed V and J ends, which lost 5 bases and 0 bases, there was a span of 8 bases. The CDR3 sequence is CASSKDSSGANVLTF. The CDR3 region has the DNA TGTGCCAGCAGCAAGGACAGCTCTGGGGCCAACGTCCTGACTTTC.

The V gene is TRBV2, the J gene TRBJ1-3, with TRBD1 identical over 9 bases. Trimming removed 8 bases from V and 8 bases from J; junction bases left unmatched: 7. The CDR3 has 13 amino acids. The germline gives CDR1 SNHLY, CDR2 FYNNEI. CDR3 DNA sequence: TGTGCCAGCTGCCGGGACAGGGTAGACACCATATATTTT. Translation: CASCRDRVDTIYF.

The chain has TRBV7-2 and TRBJ1-4; D is unresolved. Germline CDR1 and CDR2: SGHTA and FQGNSA. The ends were cut back, 5 bases at V and 4 bases at J, with 11 bases in the middle. The CDR3 runs to 14 residues. The CDR3 DNA sequence: TGTGCCAGCAGCACCAGAAGGTTTAATGAAAAACTGTTTTTT. Protein sequence: CASSTRRFNEKLFF.

The chain joins TRBV5-8 to TRBJ2-5, with D unresolved. The germline gives CDR1 SGHTS, CDR2 YDEGEE. The CDR3 is 14 amino acids. Trimming pared 1 base from V and 5 bases from J, leaving 12 bases between. The CDR3 coding sequence is TGTGCCAGCAGCTTGCTAGGGCCTGGGGAGACCCAGTACTTC. Its protein product is CASSLLGPGETQYF.

In its sample, this clone is medium-sized. The gene calls are TRBV2 and TRBJ1-1; 9 positions agree with TRBD1. Germline V CDR1 and CDR2: SNHLY, FYNNEI. The CDR3 length is 14 residues. V trimming: 7 bases; J trimming: 3 bases; junction bases outside the gene matches: 6. DNA for the CDR3: TGTGCCAGCAAAACACAGGGGGCAGACACTGAAGCTTTCTTT. Residues: CASKTQGADTEAFF.